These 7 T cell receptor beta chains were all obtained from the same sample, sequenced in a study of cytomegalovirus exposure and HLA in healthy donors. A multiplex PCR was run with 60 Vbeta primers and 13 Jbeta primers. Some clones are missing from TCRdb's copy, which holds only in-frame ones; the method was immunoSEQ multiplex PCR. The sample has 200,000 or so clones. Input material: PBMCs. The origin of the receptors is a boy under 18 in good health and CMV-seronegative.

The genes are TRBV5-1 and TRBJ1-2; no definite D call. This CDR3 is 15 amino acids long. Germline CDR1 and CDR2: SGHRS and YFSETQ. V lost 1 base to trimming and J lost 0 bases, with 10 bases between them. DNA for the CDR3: TGCGCCAGCAGCTTGAGTAAGGGAGCTAACTATGGCTACACCTTC. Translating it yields CASSLSKGANYGYTF.

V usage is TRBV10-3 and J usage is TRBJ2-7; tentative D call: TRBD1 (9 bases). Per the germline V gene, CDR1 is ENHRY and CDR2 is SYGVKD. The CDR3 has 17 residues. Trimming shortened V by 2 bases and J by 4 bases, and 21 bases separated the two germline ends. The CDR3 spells CAISEPRGGTGKYEQYF. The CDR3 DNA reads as TGTGCCATCAGTGAGCCCCGGGGGGGGACAGGGAAATACGAGCAGTACTTC.

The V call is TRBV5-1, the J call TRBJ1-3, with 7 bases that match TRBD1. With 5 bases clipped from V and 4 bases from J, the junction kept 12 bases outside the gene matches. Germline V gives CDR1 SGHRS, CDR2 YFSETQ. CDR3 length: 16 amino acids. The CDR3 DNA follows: TGCGCCAGCAGAGATCCTGGGTCAGGGGGAGGAAACACCATATATTTT. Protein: CASRDPGSGGGNTIYF.

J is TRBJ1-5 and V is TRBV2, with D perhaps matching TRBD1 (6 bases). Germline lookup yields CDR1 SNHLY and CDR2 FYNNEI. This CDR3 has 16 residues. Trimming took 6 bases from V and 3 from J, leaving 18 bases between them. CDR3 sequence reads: CASRSTEGHVNQPQHF. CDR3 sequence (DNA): TGTGCCAGCAGGAGTACAGAGGGACATGTCAATCAGCCCCAGCATTTT.

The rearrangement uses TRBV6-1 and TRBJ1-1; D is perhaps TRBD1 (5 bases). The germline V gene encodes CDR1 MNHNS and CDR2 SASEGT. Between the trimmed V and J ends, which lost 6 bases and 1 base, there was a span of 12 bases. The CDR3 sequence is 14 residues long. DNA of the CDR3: TGTGCCAGCAGGGGGGGTTCCCCGAACACTGAAGCTTTCTTT. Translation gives CASRGGSPNTEAFF.

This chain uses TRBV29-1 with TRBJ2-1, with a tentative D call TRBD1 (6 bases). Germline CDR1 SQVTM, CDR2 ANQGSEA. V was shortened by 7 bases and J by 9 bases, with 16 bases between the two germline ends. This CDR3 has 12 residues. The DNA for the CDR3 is TGCAGCGCCAACCACCCGACAGGTGAGCAGTTCTTC. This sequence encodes CSANHPTGEQFF.

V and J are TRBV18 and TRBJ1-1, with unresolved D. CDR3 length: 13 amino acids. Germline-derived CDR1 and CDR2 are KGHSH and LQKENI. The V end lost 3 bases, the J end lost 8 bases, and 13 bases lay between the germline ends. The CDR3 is CASSPYSSTEAFF. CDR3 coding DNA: TGTGCCAGCTCACCCTACAGCAGTACAGAAGCTTTCTTT.